This T cell receptor beta chain stems from a study of beta chain features in type 1 diabetes. Study-level points and caveats: For Type 1 diabetes patients, all four CD4+ subsets carried TCRB CDR3s that were moderately but significantly shorter. PCR might preferentially amplify shorter templates, equally in patients and controls. Individuals with type 1 diabetes displayed fewer insertions and more deletions at VDJ junctions.

Expressed TCRB transcripts were sequenced because the isolated RNA had all been reverse transcribed beforehand. There were 3.5 million to 4.5 million reads on average in the naive, central memory and regulatory T cell samples. Generated by immunoSEQ multiplex PCR, the TCRdb table keeps only in-frame clones and is missing some. The profile shows 300,000 to 350,000 clones, roughly 13% of them singletons. CDR3 length equals 15 residues. V lost 1 base and J lost 4; bases outside the gene matches: 3. CDR1 is KGHSH, CDR2 LQKENI, per germline. Staining for CD45RO/CCR7/CD25/CD127/CD95/CD27 allowed sorting of CD4+ naive, central memory, regulatory and stem cell-like memory cells. As regards this clone: Antigen specificity is unknown.

This receptor was taken from a woman under 30 with type 1 diabetes. The sample taken for sequencing was naive CD4+ T cells from blood. The genes are TRBV18 and TRBJ2-3; 9 bases line up with TRBD2. For the CDR3, the DNA is TGTGCCAGCTCACCACTTAGCGGGAGCGCAGATACGCAGTATTTT. Translated: CASSPLSGSADTQYF.